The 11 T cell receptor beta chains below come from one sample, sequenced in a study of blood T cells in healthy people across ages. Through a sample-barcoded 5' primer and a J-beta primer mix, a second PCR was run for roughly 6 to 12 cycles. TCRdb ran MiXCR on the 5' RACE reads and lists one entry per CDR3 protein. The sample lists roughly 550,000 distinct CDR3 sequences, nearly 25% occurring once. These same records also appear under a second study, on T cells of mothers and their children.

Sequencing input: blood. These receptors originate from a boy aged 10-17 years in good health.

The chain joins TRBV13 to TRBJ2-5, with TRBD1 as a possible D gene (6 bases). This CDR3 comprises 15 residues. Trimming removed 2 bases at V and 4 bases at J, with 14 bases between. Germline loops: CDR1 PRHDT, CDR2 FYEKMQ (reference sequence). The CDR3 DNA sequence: TGTGCCAGCAGCTTAATGGGTACAGGGCGAGAGACCCAGTACTTC. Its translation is CASSLMGTGRETQYF. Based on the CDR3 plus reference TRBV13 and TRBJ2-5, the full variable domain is AAGVIQSPRHLIKEKRETATLKCYPIPRHDTVYWYQQGPGQDPQFLISFYEKMQSDKGSIPDRFSAQQFSDYHSELNMSSLELGDSALYFCASSLMGTGRETQYFGPGTRLLVL.

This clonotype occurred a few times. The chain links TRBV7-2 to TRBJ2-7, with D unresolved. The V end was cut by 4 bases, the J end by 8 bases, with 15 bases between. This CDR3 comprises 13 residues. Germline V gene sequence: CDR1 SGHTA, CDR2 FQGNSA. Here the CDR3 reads CASSWTDGYKQYF. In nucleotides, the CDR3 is TGTGCCAGCAGCTGGACCGACGGGTACAAGCAGTACTTC.

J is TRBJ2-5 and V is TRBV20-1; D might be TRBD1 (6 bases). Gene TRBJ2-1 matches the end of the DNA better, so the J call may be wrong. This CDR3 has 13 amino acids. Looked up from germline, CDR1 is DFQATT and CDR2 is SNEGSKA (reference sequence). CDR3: CSARDPQGNEQFF. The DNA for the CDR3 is TGCAGTGCTAGAGATCCTCAGGGGAATGAGCAGTTCTTC.

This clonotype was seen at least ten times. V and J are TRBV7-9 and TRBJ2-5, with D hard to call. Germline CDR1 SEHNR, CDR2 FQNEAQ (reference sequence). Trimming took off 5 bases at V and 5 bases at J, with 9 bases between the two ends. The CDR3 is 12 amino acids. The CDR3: CASSPPRETQYF. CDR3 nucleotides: TGTGCCAGCAGCCCCCCGCGGGAGACCCAGTACTTC.

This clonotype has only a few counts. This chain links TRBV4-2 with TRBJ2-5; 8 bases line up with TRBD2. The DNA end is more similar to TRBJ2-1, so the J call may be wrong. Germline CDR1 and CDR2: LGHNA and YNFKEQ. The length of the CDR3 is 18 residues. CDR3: CASSQDGLAGGLYNEQFF. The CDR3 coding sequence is TGTGCCAGCAGCCAAGATGGGCTGGCGGGAGGTCTTTACAATGAGCAGTTCTTC.

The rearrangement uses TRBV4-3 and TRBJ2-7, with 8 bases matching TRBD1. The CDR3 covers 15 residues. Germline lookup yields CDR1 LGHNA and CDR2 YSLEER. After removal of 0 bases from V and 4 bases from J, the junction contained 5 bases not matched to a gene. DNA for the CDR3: TGCGCCAGCAGCCAAGAAGACAGGGGTGGATACGAGCAGTACTTC. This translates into CASSQEDRGGYEQYF.

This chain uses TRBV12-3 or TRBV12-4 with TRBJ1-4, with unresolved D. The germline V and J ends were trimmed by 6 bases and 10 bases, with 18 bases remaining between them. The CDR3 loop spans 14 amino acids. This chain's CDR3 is CASSPVKLTGKLFF. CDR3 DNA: TGTGCCAGCAGCCCGGTGAAATTGACGGGAAAACTGTTTTTT.

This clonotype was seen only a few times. As DNA, the CDR3 is TGTGCCAGCAGCGTAGAGGGCAGTCCCACCGGGGAGCTGTTTTTT. This gives the protein CASSVEGSPTGELFF. The gene calls are TRBV9 and TRBJ2-2; no clear D gene. This CDR3 has 15 amino acids. Germline CDR1 is SGDLS and CDR2 is YYNGEE. The V gene lost 0 bases and the J gene lost 4 bases, with 10 bases spanning the gap.

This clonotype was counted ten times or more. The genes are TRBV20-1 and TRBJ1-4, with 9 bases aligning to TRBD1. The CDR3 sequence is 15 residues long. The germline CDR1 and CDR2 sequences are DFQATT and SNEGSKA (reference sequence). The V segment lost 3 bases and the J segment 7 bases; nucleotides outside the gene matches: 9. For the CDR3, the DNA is TGCAGTGCTAGCGGAGCGACAGGGGGTGGTGAAAAACTGTTTTTT. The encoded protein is CSASGATGGGEKLFF.

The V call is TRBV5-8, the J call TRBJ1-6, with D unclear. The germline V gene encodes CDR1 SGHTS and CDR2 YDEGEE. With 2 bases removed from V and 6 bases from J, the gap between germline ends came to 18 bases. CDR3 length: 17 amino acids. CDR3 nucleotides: TGTGCCAGCAGCTTTAATAGGCGGGGAACCTTTAATTCACCCCTCCACTTT. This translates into CASSFNRRGTFNSPLHF.

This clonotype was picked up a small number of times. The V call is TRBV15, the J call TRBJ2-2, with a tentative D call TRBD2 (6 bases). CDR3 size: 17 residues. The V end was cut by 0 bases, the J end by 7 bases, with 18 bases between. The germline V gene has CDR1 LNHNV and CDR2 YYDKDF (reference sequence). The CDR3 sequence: CATSRDRPGLLGGELFF. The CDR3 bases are TGTGCCACCAGCAGAGATCGGCCGGGACTCCTGGGCGGGGAGCTGTTTTTT.